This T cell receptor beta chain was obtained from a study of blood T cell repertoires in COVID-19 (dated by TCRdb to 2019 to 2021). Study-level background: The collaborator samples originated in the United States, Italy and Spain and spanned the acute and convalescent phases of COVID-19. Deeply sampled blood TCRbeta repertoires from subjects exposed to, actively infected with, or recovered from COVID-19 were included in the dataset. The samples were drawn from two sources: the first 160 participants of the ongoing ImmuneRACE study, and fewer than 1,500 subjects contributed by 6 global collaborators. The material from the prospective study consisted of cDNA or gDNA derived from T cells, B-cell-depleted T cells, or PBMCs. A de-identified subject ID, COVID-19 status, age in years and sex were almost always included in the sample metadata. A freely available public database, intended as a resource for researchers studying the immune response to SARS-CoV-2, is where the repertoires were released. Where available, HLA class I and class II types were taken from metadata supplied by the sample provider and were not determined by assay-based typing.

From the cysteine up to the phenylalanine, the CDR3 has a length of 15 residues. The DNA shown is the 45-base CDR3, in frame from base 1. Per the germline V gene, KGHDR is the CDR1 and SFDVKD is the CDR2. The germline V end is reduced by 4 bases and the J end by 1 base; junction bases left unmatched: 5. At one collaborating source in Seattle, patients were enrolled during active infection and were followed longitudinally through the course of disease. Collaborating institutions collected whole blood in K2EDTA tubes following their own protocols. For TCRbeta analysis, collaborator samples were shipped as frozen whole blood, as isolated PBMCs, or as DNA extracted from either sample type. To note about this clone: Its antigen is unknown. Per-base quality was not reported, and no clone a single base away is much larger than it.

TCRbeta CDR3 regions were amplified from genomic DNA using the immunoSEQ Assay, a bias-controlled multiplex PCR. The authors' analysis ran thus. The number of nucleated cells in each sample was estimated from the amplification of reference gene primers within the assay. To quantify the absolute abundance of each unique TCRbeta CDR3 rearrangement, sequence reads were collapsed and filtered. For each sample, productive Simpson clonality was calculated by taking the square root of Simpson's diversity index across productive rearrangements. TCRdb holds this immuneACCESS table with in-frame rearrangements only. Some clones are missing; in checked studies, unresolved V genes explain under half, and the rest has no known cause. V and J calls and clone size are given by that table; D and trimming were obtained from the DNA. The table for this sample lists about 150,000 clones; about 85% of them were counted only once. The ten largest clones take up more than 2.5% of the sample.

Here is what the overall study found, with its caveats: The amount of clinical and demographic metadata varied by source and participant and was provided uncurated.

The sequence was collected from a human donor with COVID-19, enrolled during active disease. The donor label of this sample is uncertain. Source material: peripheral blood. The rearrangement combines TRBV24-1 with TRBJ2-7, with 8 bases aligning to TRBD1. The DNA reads TGTGCCACCAGTGAGGCAGGGGGCCCATCCTACGAGCAGTACTTC. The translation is CATSEAGGPSYEQYF.